Following are 7 T cell receptor beta chains from one sample sequenced in a study of blood T cell repertoires in COVID-19. Profiling relied on immunoSEQ multiplex PCR, and the TCRdb table lists in-frame clones only, not all of them. Seen here are 300,000 to 400,000 clones, 70% to 90% observed once, and the top ten hold approximately 1.6%. Sequences were obtained from peripheral blood. The receptors shown here come from a woman between 25 and 40 years old with COVID-19, enrolled during active disease.

The rearrangement joins TRBV18 to TRBJ1-5; D is perhaps TRBD1 (6 bases). The ends were cut back, 5 bases at V and 1 base at J, with 9 bases in the middle. Per the germline V gene, CDR1 is KGHSH and CDR2 is LQKENI. The CDR3 covers 14 residues. The CDR3 here is CASSMDSSNQPQHF. CDR3 sequence (DNA): TGTGCCAGCTCAATGGACAGCAGCAATCAGCCCCAGCATTTT.

The J gene is TRBJ2-3, the V gene TRBV5-1, with D perhaps matching TRBD2 (5 bases). V was cut by 0 bases and J by 9 bases, with 14 bases left in between. This CDR3 spans 14 amino acids. CDR1 is SGHRS, CDR2 YFSETQ, per germline. CDR3 coding DNA: TGCGCCAGCAGCTTGGCCCCCCGGGGTGACACGCAGTATTTT. It translates to CASSLAPRGDTQYF.

V gene TRBV24-1 combines with J gene TRBJ1-5; D not certain. The CDR3 runs 14 residues. V gave up 4 bases and J gave up 11 bases, with 17 bases separating them. Germline assignment: CDR1 KGHDR and CDR2 SFDVKD. CDR3 protein: CATSEGRTSLAQHF. The CDR3 DNA is TGTGCCACCAGTGAAGGACGGACTTCATTGGCCCAGCATTTT.

The chain uses TRBV4-1 and TRBJ1-5; D is unclear. This CDR3 has 12 residues. Trimming took off 0 bases at V and 12 bases at J, with 9 bases between the two ends. Germline lookup yields CDR1 MGHRA and CDR2 YSYEKL. The CDR3 region is CASSQDGSRQHF. In DNA, the CDR3 is TGCGCCAGCAGCCAAGATGGGAGTCGCCAGCATTTT.

The chain employs TRBV28 and TRBJ2-1; possible D gene TRBD1, 5 bases. The CDR3 contains 14 residues. The V gene's germline CDR1 is MDHEN and CDR2 SYDVKM. Trimming took off 2 bases at V and 3 bases at J, with 8 bases between the two ends. The CDR3 loop is CASSLPDSYNEQFF. The CDR3 DNA reads TGTGCCAGCAGTTTACCCGACAGCTACAATGAGCAGTTCTTC.

The chain couples TRBV14 to TRBJ2-1; weak D call: TRBD1 (6 bases). Deletions cut 6 bases from V and 2 bases from J, with 14 bases between. Germline CDR1 is SGHDN and CDR2 is FVKESK. The CDR3 runs 15 residues. The CDR3 is CASRESGAPYNEQFF. CDR3 bases: TGTGCCAGCAGGGAATCAGGGGCCCCCTACAATGAGCAGTTCTTC.

This chain joins TRBV6-2 or TRBV6-3 and TRBJ1-5; 8 bases map to TRBD1. The CDR3 is made up of 15 amino acids. CDR1 is MNHEY, CDR2 SVGEGT, per germline. V dropped 4 bases and J dropped 6; count of bases not matched to a gene: 8. The CDR3 DNA follows: TGTGCCAGCAGTTTTGGCCAGGGGGCTGCTCAGCCCCAGCATTTT. Protein sequence: CASSFGQGAAQPQHF.